This T cell receptor (beta chain) was recovered during a study of persistence of HIV-infected CD4 T cells. The stimulus was an HIV-1 Gag 15-mer peptide pool, 1 ug/peptide/mL. Sorted nonresponding memory CD4+ T cells were CD40L-negative, CD69-negative, CD45RO-high. In the case of this clone: Its specificity is not known.

The immunoSEQ assay was version 4, run in survey mode. TCRdb keeps only in-frame clones here, not all; method: immunoSEQ multiplex PCR. The data hold roughly 35,000 clones, with 82% observed a single time. This CDR3 comprises 13 residues. V gave up 4 bases and J gave up 7 bases; unmatched junction bases: 6. The V gene's germline CDR1 is SQVTM and CDR2 ANQGSEA. J is TRBJ2-2 and V is TRBV29-1; TRBD1 aligns across 7 bases. Sample: cultured CD4+ T cells from PBMCs, taken from a patient who received antiretroviral therapy. The sequence came from an adult with HIV. The donor label of this sample is uncertain. This CDR3 is CSVGSGGVGELFF. CDR3 bases: TGCAGCGTTGGGTCAGGGGGAGTCGGGGAGCTGTTTTTT.